This entry features one T cell receptor beta chain sequence. Its antigen is unidentified. Germline V gene lookup returns CDR1 PRHDT and CDR2 FYEKMQ (reference sequence). The trim removed 4 bases at V and 0 bases at J, leaving 4 bases unmatched. The CDR3 covers 17 residues. These data come from a study of T cell responses to AZD1222 COVID-19 vaccine. Study-wide background: Second doses at about 4 or about 12 weeks were pooled.

The study's findings and limits: Repertoires were collected only later (after the peak T cell response had occurred). Vaccination with two AZD1222 doses was followed by a rise in Spike-specific TCR breadth and depth. Baseline seropositivity occurred in only 5 or 6 AZD1222 recipients.

TCRdb's table, derived via immunoSEQ multiplex PCR, lists solely in-frame clones and lacks some. The sample has more than 250,000 clones, more than 85% seen once. This material consisted of peripheral blood, taken on day 0 of AZD1222 vaccination. The sequence derives from an adult in good health. V is TRBV13 and J is TRBJ2-2; the match to TRBD2 covers 11 bases. The chain's CDR3 is CASSSLAGESNTGELFF. The CDR3 coding sequence is TGTGCCAGCAGCTCACTAGCGGGAGAGTCGAACACCGGGGAGCTGTTTTTT.